This passage covers 24 T cell receptor beta chains from one sample sequenced in a study of tumor-infiltrating lymphocytes in primary liver carcinoma. Extraction of RNA together with DNA used roughly 20-32 mg of unsorted bulk tissue. With around 520 ng total RNA as template and a constant-region primer, TCR beta cDNA was made. It was through three nested multiplex PCR rounds of slightly modified ARM-PCR that TCR beta libraries arose. Running about 11 cycles apiece, the first two PCR rounds relied on TRBV1-TRBV30 forward primers together with a C-beta reverse primer. TCRdb used MiXCR to reprocess the multiplex PCR reads, holding one entry per CDR3 protein. The sample shows tens of thousands of distinct CDR3 sequences, roughly three quarters of them seen only once. Material for sequencing was liver tumor tissue from sampling region 4. Described subset: tumor region T4, right-lateral pole. The receptors here all came from a man in his forties or fifties with primary liver carcinoma and hepatitis B virus infection.

The chain is built from TRBV11-1 and TRBJ2-4; 7 nucleotides match TRBD2. V lost 5 bases and J lost 2; bases outside the gene matches: 12. The CDR3 is 17 residues long. Germline V gives CDR1 SGHAT, CDR2 FQDESV (reference sequence). The CDR3 coding sequence is TGTGCCAGCAGCATTCCCGGGACTATCGGGACCAAAAACATTCAGTACTTC. Translated: CASSIPGTIGTKNIQYF.

Turning to this clonotype: The junction differs from germline at one of its ends, possibly a read error. The chain combines TRBV29-1 with TRBJ2-3; TRBD2 matches at 9 bases. The CDR3 length is 17 residues. Germline V CDR1 and CDR2: SQVTM, ANQGSEA. CDR3 sequence: CSVERGASGNSTDMQYF. The CDR3 DNA is TGCAGCGTTGAGAGAGGGGCTAGCGGGAACAGCACAGATATGCAGTATTTT.

In the case of this clonotype: The junction and the germline gene differ at one end; a read error may be behind it. The DNA of the CDR3 is TGTGCCAGCAGTCTCCCTCAAGGCTCCTACGGGCAGTACTTC. It specifies CASSLPQGSYGQYF. The chain joins TRBV12-3 or TRBV12-4 to TRBJ2-7; no clear D. This CDR3 is built from 14 residues.

With respect to this clonotype: An end of the junction differs from the germline gene, which may be a read error. The chain couples TRBV12-3 or TRBV12-4 to TRBJ2-3, with 7 bases lining up with TRBD2. This CDR3 comprises 16 residues. The CDR3: CASSSPGLAGTATQYF. The CDR3, as DNA: TGTGCCAGCAGTTCTCCCGGATTAGCGGGCACAGCTACGCAGTATTTT.

This clonotype appeared many times. The chain links TRBV29-1 to TRBJ2-2; 11 bases match TRBD1. This CDR3 has 17 amino acids. Looked up from germline, CDR1 is SQVTM and CDR2 is ANQGSEA. With V trimmed by 7 bases and J by 4 bases, 14 bases remained unmatched. The CDR3 DNA sequence: TGCAGCGCTAGGACAGGGGGCGCAAAAGTGGTCACCGGGGAGCTGTTTTTT. Protein product: CSARTGGAKVVTGELFF.

Concerning this clonotype: One end of the junction varies from germline; a read error may be responsible. The rearrangement uses TRBV24-1 and TRBJ2-7, with D possibly being TRBD2 (5 bases). CDR1 KGHDR and CDR2 SFDVKD come from the germline V gene. The CDR3 consists of 12 residues. The CDR3 region has the DNA TGTACCACCAGTGATCGGGATAACGGGCAGTACTTC. It translates to CTTSDRDNGQYF.

This clonotype was seen a handful of times. The V and J genes are TRBV20-1 and TRBJ1-2, with unresolved D. The CDR3 is made up of 12 amino acids. Germline lookup yields CDR1 DFQATT and CDR2 SNEGSKA (reference sequence). V lost 6 bases, J lost 4 bases, and 12 bases lay in between. Here the CDR3 DNA reads TGCAGTGCCCTCGGCGGTATCTATGGCTACACCTTC. Translating it yields CSALGGIYGYTF.

This sequence joins TRBV20-1 and TRBJ2-1; D uncertain. The V gene's germline CDR1 is DFQATT and CDR2 SNEGSKA (reference sequence). The ends were cut back, 2 bases at V and 10 bases at J, with 9 bases in the middle. The length of the CDR3 is 11 residues. The CDR3 loop is CSARLSTEQFF. The CDR3 region has the DNA TGCAGTGCTAGATTATCGACGGAGCAGTTCTTC.

A word on this clonotype: A read error may account for a junction end that differs from germline. The V and J genes are TRBV6-5 and TRBJ1-6; 8 bases are a match to TRBD1. CDR3 size: 15 residues. Germline V gene sequence: CDR1 MNHEY, CDR2 SVGAGI. CDR3 DNA: TGTGCCAGCGGTTTGACAGGGGATCCTAATTCACCCCTCCGCTTT. Its protein is CASGLTGDPNSPLRF.

This chain connects TRBV14 to TRBJ2-7; D gene ambiguous. CDR3 length: 15 residues. Trimming cost V 6 bases and J 1 base, with 16 bases left between them. Germline CDR1 SGHDN, CDR2 FVKESK. The CDR3 region is CASSPGAVQSYEQYF. CDR3 nucleotides: TGTGCCAGCAGTCCTGGTGCGGTTCAATCCTACGAGCAGTACTTC.

A word on this clonotype: Because the CDR3's place on the DNA is in doubt, the DNA is left out and the CDR3 is given as listed by TCRdb. The chain employs TRBV29-1 and TRBJ1-2. The CDR3 length equals 12 residues, ends included. Germline V gene data show CDR1 as SQVTM and CDR2 as ANQGSEA. The CDR3 is CSVADGFYGCTF.

As regards this clonotype: An end of the junction differs from the germline gene, which may be a read error. The gene calls are TRBV29-1 and TRBJ1-1, with 8 bases matching TRBD1. The CDR3 runs 15 residues. Looked up from germline, CDR1 is SQVTM and CDR2 is ANQGSEA. CDR3 bases: TGCACCGTTGAAGGTGGGGACAGGCTAAGACGTGGAGCTTTCTTT. This codes for CTVEGGDRLRRGAFF.

This clonotype showed up just once. The conserved phenylalanine or tryptophan normally closing the CDR3 is absent here, so this likely arose from a read error. The chain links TRBV6-5 to TRBJ2-1, with D unclear. Germline CDR1 reads MNHEY; CDR2 reads SVGAGI. This CDR3 spans 16 amino acids. Trimming shortened V by 7 bases and J by 8 bases, and 24 bases separated the two germline ends. The CDR3 loop reads CASIYSGGLVAYEQFL. CDR3 DNA sequence: TGTGCCAGCATTTATAGTGGCGGTCTAGTGGCATATGAGCAGTTCTTA.

The chain carries TRBV30 and TRBJ1-6; D is ambiguous. V was trimmed by 7 bases and J by 7 bases, leaving 17 bases between them. CDR1 and CDR2 from the germline V gene are GTSNPN and SVGIG (reference sequence). This CDR3 region has 14 residues. DNA of the CDR3: TGTGCCTTGTCCCGTGAACAAGAAAATTCACCCCTCCACTTT. It is translated as CALSREQENSPLHF.

Of note for this clonotype: Without the conserved terminal phenylalanine or tryptophan, this CDR3 likely stems from a read error. The chain recombines TRBV4-1 with TRBJ2-3; 9 nucleotides agree with TRBD2. This CDR3 has 15 amino acids. Germline assignment: CDR1 MGHRA and CDR2 YSYEKL. V gave up 4 bases and J gave up 3 bases; unmatched junction bases: 5. The CDR3 sequence: CASSRSSGSTDTQYI. The DNA for the CDR3 is TGCGCCAGCAGCCGAAGTAGCGGGAGTACAGATACGCAGTATATT.

About this clonotype: The junction departs from the called germline gene at one end, perhaps through a read error. The genes are TRBV6-1 and TRBJ2-7; D may be TRBD1 (6 bases). The CDR3 is made up of 13 amino acids. Germline V lookup: CDR1 MNHNS, CDR2 SASEGT. This chain's CDR3 is CASRHFTGNEHYF. The CDR3 DNA is TGTGCCAGTAGACATTTTACAGGGAACGAGCACTACTTC.

This clonotype was detected ten times or more. The chain is built from TRBV6-1 and TRBJ2-3; possibly TRBD2 for D (5 bases). The V gene lost 6 bases and the J gene lost 4 bases, with 17 bases spanning the gap. This CDR3 is 15 amino acids long. Germline-derived CDR1 and CDR2 are MNHNS and SASEGT. The CDR3: CASSDLPLAADTQYF. The DNA of the CDR3 is TGTGCCAGCAGCGATCTACCTCTAGCAGCAGATACGCAGTATTTT.

Turning to this clonotype: A read error may produce the germline difference seen at one junction end. The rearrangement uses TRBV5-1 and TRBJ2-5; 7 positions match TRBD2. The CDR3 loop spans 15 amino acids. Germline V gene lookup returns CDR1 SGHRS and CDR2 YFSETQ. The CDR3: CARSSDAGRRETQYF. CDR3 DNA sequence: TGCGCCAGGAGCTCGGACGCCGGGAGGCGGGAGACCCAGTACTTC.

This clonotype was recorded a few times. Likely a read error: the CDR3 ends without its conserved phenylalanine or tryptophan. V and J are TRBV7-8 and TRBJ1-6, with 7 bases aligning to TRBD1. Per germline, CDR1 SGHVS and CDR2 FQNEAQ. The CDR3 extends over 15 amino acids. The J segment lost 8 bases and the V segment lost 5 bases, leaving 9 bases of the junction unmatched. The CDR3, as DNA: TGTGCCAGCAGCCAGCGACAGGGACGGGATTCACCCCTCCACCTT. Translating gives CASSQRQGRDSPLHL.

This clonotype has just one count. An end of the junction differs from the germline gene, which may be a read error. The V and J genes are TRBV4-2 and TRBJ1-2, with 10 bases aligning to TRBD1. The CDR3 length is 17 residues. Per the germline V gene, CDR1 is LGHNA and CDR2 is YNFKEQ. This chain's CDR3 is CVSSQEGGPGQGGGYTF. In DNA form, the CDR3 reads TGTGTCAGCAGCCAAGAAGGGGGACCTGGACAGGGGGGTGGCTACACCTTC.

In this sample, this clonotype turned up many times. CDR3 nucleotides: TGCAGCGTTGTTTTGCAGGCGACCTACGAGCAGTACTTC. This sequence encodes CSVVLQATYEQYF. J is TRBJ2-7 and V is TRBV29-1; D is ambiguous. The CDR3 is 13 amino acids. Trimming shortened V by 4 bases and J by 2 bases, and 12 bases separated the two germline ends. Germline V gene lookup returns CDR1 SQVTM and CDR2 ANQGSEA.

Details on this clonotype: This is likely a read error, given that the CDR3 carries no conserved phenylalanine or tryptophan at its end. The J gene is TRBJ1-1, the V gene TRBV14; D call uncertain. The CDR3 is made up of 15 amino acids. Per the germline V gene, CDR1 is SGHDN and CDR2 is FVKESK. This chain's CDR3 is CTSSLQSIPSIEAFL. CDR3 in DNA: TGTACCAGCAGCCTACAGAGTATTCCGAGTATTGAAGCTTTCTTA.

This chain connects TRBV11-2 to TRBJ2-2; D is perhaps TRBD1 or TRBD2 (5 bases each). This CDR3 is built from 17 residues. Trimming took 1 base from V and 12 from J, leaving 24 bases between them. The germline gives CDR1 SGHAT, CDR2 FQNNGV. The CDR3 nucleotides read TGTGCCAGCAGCTTAGTTTGGACGTACCCAGGGACCGAGAAGCTGTTTTTT. Translation: CASSLVWTYPGTEKLFF.

As concerns this clonotype: Relative to the germline gene, one junction end is altered; a read error may explain this. The chain joins TRBV6-1 to TRBJ2-7, with a possible D match to TRBD2 (6 bases). The germline gives CDR1 MNHNS, CDR2 SASEGT. The CDR3 covers 15 residues. The CDR3 nucleotides read TGTGCCAGCAGTGAAGCCCCGGGACGGGGGTACGAGGAGTACTTC. It is translated as CASSEAPGRGYEEYF.